Listed below are T cell receptor beta chains from one sample, sequenced in a study of cytotoxic CD8 clonotypes in ibrutinib-treated CLL. Using immunoSEQ multiplex PCR, the repertoire was profiled, and TCRdb retains in-frame clones only, with some absent. The sample comprises some 92,000 clones, approximately 71% of which are singletons, and about 22% rests with the top ten. The sample in question was PBMCs, obtained after 24 months of ibrutinib treatment. Every receptor here comes from a human donor with chronic lymphocytic leukemia. The CDR3 runs from the conserved cysteine through the conserved F or W. A D gene is named only where the DNA matches it firmly. Part of the rows lack a size; the others show once, few, many or a class for expanded clones.

>TRBJ1-2|TRBD1|TRBV25-1|-
CASSGQGDVYGYTF
TGTGCCAGCAGTGGACAGGGGGACGTCTATGGCTACACCTTC
>TRBJ1-2|-|TRBV28|-
CASNMGGALGYGYTF
TGTGCCAGCAACATGGGGGGGGCCCTTGGCTATGGCTACACCTTC
>TRBJ2-7|-|TRBV5-1|-
CASSPERVTYEQYF
TGCGCCAGCAGCCCCGAGCGGGTAACCTACGAGCAGTACTTC
>TRBJ1-1|-|TRBV28|few
CASSSSSGVNTEAFF
TGTGCCAGCAGTTCTTCTTCAGGGGTGAACACTGAAGCTTTCTTT
>TRBJ1-6|-|TRBV9|-
CASSGARGDNSPLHF
TGTGCCAGCAGCGGGGCGCGGGGGGATAATTCACCCCTCCACTTT
>TRBJ2-1|-|TRBV19|-
CASSILYNNEQFF
TGTGCCAGTAGTATCCTCTATAACAATGAGCAGTTCTTC
>TRBJ1-1|-|TRBV7-9|-
CASSFDRLNTEAFF
TGTGCCAGCAGCTTCGACAGGTTGAACACTGAAGCTTTCTTT
>TRBJ2-3|-|TRBV6-1|-
CASSTSIDTQYF
TGTGCCAGCAGTACCAGCATTGATACGCAGTATTTT
>TRBJ2-3|-|TRBV4-1|-
CASSQLGGITDTQYF
TGCGCCAGCAGCCAACTAGGGGGAATCACAGATACGCAGTATTTT
>TRBJ2-7|TRBD1|TRBV11-3|-
CASSSSTGGEQYF
TGTGCCAGCAGTTCATCTACAGGGGGCGAGCAGTACTTC
>TRBJ2-1|-|TRBV29-1|-
CSVEPSYNEQFF
TGCAGCGTTGAACCTTCCTACAATGAGCAGTTCTTC
>TRBJ2-7|-|TRBV6-6|-
CASKRAGYEQYF
TGTGCCAGCAAACGGGCAGGCTACGAGCAGTACTTC
>TRBJ1-1|-|TRBV18|-
CASSLEANTEAFF
TGTGCCAGCTCCCTAGAGGCAAACACTGAAGCTTTCTTT
>TRBJ2-7|-|TRBV4-1|-
CASSQDPDSHEQYF
TGCGCCAGCAGCCAAGATCCTGACAGTCACGAGCAGTACTTC
>TRBJ1-1|-|TRBV10-3|-
CAISGRRNTEAFF
TGTGCCATCAGTGGCCGGAGGAACACTGAAGCTTTCTTT
>TRBJ2-1|TRBD2|TRBV27|-
CASSAPLAYEQFF
TGTGCCAGCAGTGCCCCACTAGCGTATGAGCAGTTCTTC
>TRBJ1-5|TRBD1|TRBV7-2|-
CASSRTGGGSNQPQHF
TGTGCCAGCAGCCGGACAGGGGGCGGGTCAAATCAGCCCCAGCATTTT
>TRBJ2-7|-|TRBV6-1|-
CASRAGHYEQYF
TGTGCCAGCAGGGCCGGCCACTACGAGCAGTACTTC
>TRBJ2-1|-|TRBV15|-
CATSRTGSPTYNEQFF
TGTGCCACCAGCCGAACAGGTTCCCCCACCTACAATGAGCAGTTCTTC
>TRBJ1-3|-|TRBV13|-
CASSGGTLGTGNTIYF
TGTGCCAGCAGCGGGGGGACCCTAGGGACCGGAAACACCATATATTTT
>TRBJ2-1|TRBD2|TRBV27|-
CASSSRLAGVNEQFF
TGTGCCAGCAGTTCAAGACTAGCGGGAGTGAATGAGCAGTTCTTC
>TRBJ1-1|-|TRBV7-2|-
CASSLSLGGPRKNTEAFF
TGTGCCAGCAGCTTATCGTTGGGGGGACCTAGGAAGAACACTGAAGCTTTCTTT
>TRBJ2-5|-|TRBV6-1|few
CASSSGRLKETQYF
TGTGCCAGCAGTTCTGGACGGTTGAAAGAGACCCAGTACTTC
>TRBJ2-7|TRBD2|TRBV6-5|once
CASRMSLAGVFEQYF
TGTGCCAGCAGAATGTCGCTAGCGGGAGTTTTCGAGCAGTACTTC
>TRBJ2-7|-|TRBV28|-
CASSSLTYSADYEQYF
TGTGCCAGCAGCAGTTTAACGTACTCTGCCGATTACGAGCAGTACTTC
>TRBJ1-4|TRBD1|TRBV2|-
CASGQGLMLGEKLFF
TGTGCCAGCGGACAGGGGTTGATGTTAGGTGAAAAACTGTTTTTT
>TRBJ1-2|-|TRBV28|-
CASSFSRNYGYTF
TGTGCCAGCAGTTTTTCCAGGAACTATGGCTACACCTTC
>TRBJ2-7|TRBD2|TRBV5-8|-
CASRKAGGPSYEQYF
TGTGCCAGCAGAAAGGCGGGAGGGCCCTCCTACGAGCAGTACTTC
>TRBJ2-7|TRBD2|TRBV7-2|few
CASRPSGPYEQYF
TGTGCCAGCAGGCCTAGCGGGCCCTACGAGCAGTACTTC
>TRBJ1-3|-|TRBV7-2|-
CASRSGNTIYF
TGTGCCAGCAGGTCTGGAAACACCATATATTTT
>TRBJ1-5|TRBD1|TRBV18|few
CASSPTGGNQPQHF
TGTGCCAGCTCACCGACAGGGGGTAATCAGCCCCAGCATTTT
>TRBJ2-7|TRBD2|TRBV11-2|-
CASSSGGQGKSQRYF
TGTGCCAGCAGCTCGGGGGGGCAGGGGAAATCCCAGCGGTACTTC
>TRBJ1-2|TRBD1|TRBV5-1|-
CASGFSGTVNGYTF
TGCGCCAGCGGGTTTTCCGGGACAGTAAATGGCTACACCTTC
>TRBJ2-5|TRBD2|TRBV19|-
CASSSGGRETQYF
TGTGCCAGTTCCTCGGGGGGACGGGAGACCCAGTACTTC
>TRBJ2-7|-|TRBV4-1|-
CASSLADSYEQYF
TGCGCCAGCAGCCTAGCAGACTCCTACGAGCAGTACTTC
>TRBJ1-3|-|TRBV6-6|few
CASSTPLTLSGNTIYF
TGTGCCAGCTCCACTCCGCTGACTTTATCTGGAAACACCATATATTTT
>TRBJ2-7|TRBD2|TRBV6-1|-
CASSEGEGASYEQYF
TGTGCCAGCAGTGAGGGGGAGGGCGCCTCCTACGAGCAGTACTTC
>TRBJ1-3|-|TRBV4-1|once
CASSHPRGSGNTIYF
TGCGCCAGCAGCCACCCACGGGGCTCTGGAAACACCATATATTTT
>TRBJ1-5|-|TRBV7-7|-
CASSRDGKAPQHF
TGTGCTAGCAGCCGGGACGGGAAGGCGCCCCAGCATTTT
>TRBJ1-1|-|TRBV19|few
CASSIGRNTEAFF
TGTGCCAGTAGTATAGGGCGGAACACTGAAGCTTTCTTT
>TRBJ2-3|TRBD2|TRBV7-9|many
CASSRLAGAGDTQYF
TGTGCCAGCAGCCGACTAGCGGGAGCTGGGGATACGCAGTATTTT
>TRBJ1-2|TRBD1|TRBV5-1|-
CASSTTGSDGYTF
TGCGCCAGCAGCACGACAGGGTCAGATGGCTACACCTTC
>TRBJ1-3|-|TRBV27|-
CASSSTGPAGNTIYF
TGTGCCAGCAGTTCCACGGGACCAGCGGGAAACACCATATATTTT
>TRBJ2-4|-|TRBV6-1|-
CASSDPGPNIQYF
TGTGCCAGCAGTGATCCGGGGCCAAACATTCAGTACTTC
>TRBJ1-1|TRBD1|TRBV19|-
CASGTGGAYTEAFF
TGTGCCAGTGGGACAGGGGGCGCCTACACTGAAGCTTTCTTT
>TRBJ2-4|TRBD1|TRBV4-2|-
CASSQDPGQRLAKNIQYF
TGTGCCAGCAGCCAAGATCCGGGACAGCGTCTAGCCAAAAACATTCAGTACTTC
>TRBJ2-3|TRBD1|TRBV2|-
CASSEALGTGGSTDTQYF
TGTGCCAGCAGTGAAGCGCTCGGGACAGGCGGTAGCACAGATACGCAGTATTTT
>TRBJ1-5|TRBD1|TRBV4-2|-
CASSPTGGAGQPQHF
TGTGCCAGCAGCCCGACAGGGGGCGCGGGTCAGCCCCAGCATTTT
>TRBJ2-3|TRBD2|TRBV27|-
CASSLAWLAGTDTQYF
TGTGCCAGCAGTTTAGCGTGGCTAGCGGGCACAGATACGCAGTATTTT
>TRBJ1-5|TRBD1|TRBV5-1|-
CASSLGQGASDQPQHF
TGCGCCAGCAGCTTGGGTCAGGGGGCGTCGGATCAGCCCCAGCATTTT
>TRBJ1-2|TRBD1|TRBV7-3|-
CASSSTGGTGYTF
TGTGCCAGCAGCTCGACAGGGGGTACTGGCTACACCTTC
>TRBJ2-2|-|TRBV28|-
CASIRRPKGTGELFF
TGTGCCAGCATAAGGAGACCTAAGGGCACCGGGGAGCTGTTTTTT
>TRBJ2-1|-|TRBV4-3|-
CASSQVRGREQFF
TGCGCCAGCAGCCAAGTTCGGGGGCGGGAGCAGTTCTTC